Below, 10 T cell receptor beta chains from the same sample are listed, as sequenced in a study of blood T cells in healthy people across ages (dated by TCRdb to 2015 to 2017). Library creation used 5' RACE. Sequenced using an Illumina HiSeq 2500. A second PCR of roughly 7 to 11 cycles was performed with a sample-barcoded 5' primer and a J-beta primer mix. TCRdb redid the processing of the public reads, applying fastp at Q25 and MiXCR, and retained in-frame beta chains. Rows matching on CDR3 protein sequence are summarized as one entry with the most common DNA and genes. Counted in this sample were hundreds of thousands of distinct CDR3 sequences; around two thirds of them appeared once. The top ten clones comprise around a quarter of the sample. The sample consisted of blood. These receptors all come from a man younger than 45 in good health.

This clonotype came up a few times. This rearrangement joins TRBV7-3 to TRBJ1-6, with TRBD1 matching over 9 bases. V was pared by 4 bases and J by 10 bases, with 2 bases of the junction left unmatched. This CDR3 spans 13 amino acids. Germline V gene lookup returns CDR1 SGHTA and CDR2 FQGTGA. CDR3 nucleotides: TGTGCCAGCAGCTCGGGACAGGGATCACCCCTCCACTTT. Residues: CASSSGQGSPLHF.

Details on this clonotype: Given a much more abundant clone one base away, this may be a read error. The genes are TRBV7-2 and TRBJ1-1; D is unresolved. This CDR3 has 13 residues. Germline CDR1 SGHTA, CDR2 FQGNSA. V was shortened by 6 bases and J by 1 base, with 9 bases between the two germline ends. For the CDR3, the DNA is TGTGCCAGCAGATATGCTTGGAACACTGAAGCTTTCTTT. Encoded protein: CASRYAWNTEAFF.

The V call is TRBV30, the J call TRBJ2-1; no reliable D call. Germline CDR1 is GTSNPN and CDR2 is SVGIG (reference sequence). The ends were cut back, 7 bases at V and 6 bases at J, with 19 bases in the middle. The CDR3 length is 14 residues. The CDR3 nucleotides read TGTGCCTATACCGGGCCCACGGTTTCCAATGAGCAGTTCTTC. Protein sequence: CAYTGPTVSNEQFF.

A single count supports this clonotype. The rearrangement links TRBV6-9 to TRBJ2-5, with D possibly being TRBD1 (5 bases). The germline V gene encodes CDR1 MNHGY and CDR2 SVAAGI. Trimming left V 8 bases short and J 1 base short, with 14 bases between. This CDR3 has 14 amino acids. The CDR3 sequence is CASLGRQLQETQYF. The CDR3 DNA follows: TGTGCCAGCTTGGGGCGACAGCTCCAAGAGACCCAGTACTTC.

This chain links TRBV29-1 with TRBJ2-1; the match to TRBD1 covers 12 bases. The CDR3 spans 12 residues. The junction had 4 bases not matched to a gene; V was cut back by 7 bases and J by 9 bases. Looked up from germline, CDR1 is SQVTM and CDR2 is ANQGSEA. The CDR3 region has the DNA TGCAGCGCCGGGACAGGGGGCGGTGAGCAGTTCTTC. This translates into CSAGTGGGEQFF.

The rearrangement joins TRBV4-3 to TRBJ2-7, with 7 positions matching TRBD1. The CDR3 is 15 amino acids. V lost 2 bases and J lost 0; bases outside the gene matches: 4. CDR1 and CDR2 (germline): LGHNA, YSLEER. CDR3 sequence: CASSQLQGPSYEQYF. The CDR3 nucleotides read TGCGCCAGCAGCCAACTACAGGGGCCCTCCTACGAGCAGTACTTC.

The V call is TRBV29-1, the J call TRBJ2-5; 8 bases are a match to TRBD1. V gave up 4 bases and J gave up 5 bases; unmatched junction bases: 9. This CDR3 region has 14 residues. The germline gives CDR1 SQVTM, CDR2 ANQGSEA. CDR3 loop: CSVAPQGAGETQYF. The CDR3 DNA follows: TGCAGCGTTGCCCCCCAGGGGGCAGGGGAGACCCAGTACTTC. Based on the CDR3 plus reference TRBV29-1 and TRBJ2-5, the full variable domain is SAVISQKPSRDICQRGTSLTIQCQVDSQVTMMFWYRQQPGQSLTLIATANQGSEATYESGFVIDKFPISRPNLTFSTLTVSNMSPEDSSIYLCSVAPQGAGETQYFGPGTRLLVL.

V usage is TRBV5-1 and J usage is TRBJ1-1; D is perhaps TRBD1 (5 bases). The CDR3 loop spans 15 amino acids. Germline V gene data show CDR1 as SGHRS and CDR2 as YFSETQ. Trimming left V 0 bases short and J 6 bases short, with 15 bases between. DNA of the CDR3: TGCGCCAGCAGCTTGGTCTTGGGGGGACGACCTGAAGCTTTCTTT. This sequence encodes CASSLVLGGRPEAFF.

This chain uses TRBV5-4 with TRBJ2-3, with D perhaps TRBD1 (6 bases). CDR1 and CDR2 from the germline V gene are SGHNT and YYREEE (reference sequence). The CDR3 has 15 amino acids. V was trimmed by 0 bases and J by 5 bases, leaving 13 bases between them. The CDR3: CASSLDRAAEDTQYF. CDR3 in DNA: TGTGCCAGCAGCTTGGACAGGGCCGCGGAAGATACGCAGTATTTT.

This clonotype was counted at least ten times. This chain connects TRBV10-3 to TRBJ2-6, with 10 bases lining up with TRBD1. J was trimmed by 0 bases and V by 10 bases; bases with no gene match: 9. Germline V lookup: CDR1 ENHRY, CDR2 SYGVKD. The CDR3 is 17 amino acids. The CDR3 sequence is CASTPGTGVSGANVLTF. The CDR3 DNA is TGTGCCAGCACTCCTGGGACAGGGGTCTCTGGGGCCAACGTCCTGACTTTC.